Following are 5 T cell receptor beta chains from one sample sequenced in a study of T cells in Graves' hyperthyroidism and ophthalmopathy. What was amplified from RNA transcripts were TCR beta CDR3 regions. During a first-round RT-PCR of the TCR CDR3, the HTBI primer set was used. TCRdb re-called the multiplex PCR reads through MiXCR, storing one row per CDR3 protein. The sample consists of hundreds of thousands of distinct CDR3 sequences, around 22% of them appearing once. The specimen was blood. These receptors all stem from a woman in her twenties or thirties with Graves' ophthalmopathy.

There are many counts of this clonotype. V and J are TRBV7-8 and TRBJ2-5; the D gene is possibly TRBD2 (6 bases). The CDR3 totals 13 residues. The ends were cut back, 5 bases at V and 5 bases at J, with 12 bases in the middle. The V gene's germline CDR1 is SGHVS and CDR2 FQNEAQ. The chain's CDR3 is CASSVKRGETQYF. The CDR3 region has the DNA TGTGCCAGCAGCGTGAAACGGGGGGAGACCCAGTACTTC.

V usage is TRBV12-3 or TRBV12-4 and J usage is TRBJ2-5; 8 nucleotides line up with TRBD2. The CDR3 covers 16 residues. V lost 3 bases, J lost 3 bases, and 9 bases stayed unmatched. CDR3 sequence reads: CASSFPTSVLEETQYF. The CDR3 DNA reads as TGTGCCAGCAGTTTCCCGACTAGCGTGTTAGAAGAGACCCAGTACTTC.

A few counts support this clonotype. The chain couples TRBV27 to TRBJ2-7, with D uncertain. This CDR3 comprises 9 residues. Germline V gene data show CDR1 as MNHEY and CDR2 as SMNVEV (reference sequence). Trimming shortened V by 8 bases and J by 8 bases, and 7 bases separated the two germline ends. CDR3 DNA sequence: TGTGCCAGCCCCAAGAAGCAGTACTTC. This sequence encodes CASPKKQYF.

In its sample, this clonotype was seen many times. The rearrangement links TRBV28 to TRBJ2-5, with 8 bases identical to TRBD1. CDR1 and CDR2 from the germline V gene are MDHEN and SYDVKM. The length of the CDR3 is 15 residues. The ends lost 5 bases at V and 5 bases at J; junction bases unmatched: 10. For the CDR3, the DNA is TGTGCCAGCAGTCCCAGGACAGGGCAACTCGAGACCCAGTACTTC. Translation gives CASSPRTGQLETQYF.

There are many counts of this clonotype. The chain is built from TRBV19 and TRBJ1-5, with D unclear. V was trimmed by 3 bases and J by 4 bases, leaving 7 bases between them. The CDR3 contains 13 residues. CDR1 and CDR2 (germline): LNHDA, SQIVND (reference sequence). In DNA, the CDR3 is TGTGCCAGTAGTATCCTCGGGAATCAGCCCCAGCATTTT. This codes for CASSILGNQPQHF.